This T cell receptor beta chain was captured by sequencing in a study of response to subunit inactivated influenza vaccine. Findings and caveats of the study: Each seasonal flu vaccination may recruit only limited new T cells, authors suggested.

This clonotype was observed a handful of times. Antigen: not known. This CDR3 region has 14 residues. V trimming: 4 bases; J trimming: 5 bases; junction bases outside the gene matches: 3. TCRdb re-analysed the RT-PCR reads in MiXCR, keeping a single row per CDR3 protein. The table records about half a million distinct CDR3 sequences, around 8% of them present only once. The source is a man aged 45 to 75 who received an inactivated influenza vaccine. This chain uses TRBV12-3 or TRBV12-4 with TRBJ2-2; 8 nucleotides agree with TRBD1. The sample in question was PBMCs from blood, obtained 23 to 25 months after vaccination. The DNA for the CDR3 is TGTGCCAGCAGTTCCAGGGGGCAGACCGGGGAGCTGTTTTTT. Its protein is CASSSRGQTGELFF.